The source of this TCR beta chain is a study of T cells in Graves' hyperthyroidism and ophthalmopathy (dated by TCRdb to about 2019). For context, the study as a whole: Peripheral blood samples were taken at initial diagnosis, before any treatment was given. A discovery cohort of about a hundred patients, roughly 45 with Graves' ophthalmopathy and approximately 55 with stable Graves' hyperthyroidism, was used to find distinguishing TCR V-J signatures. An independent validation cohort of under 20 hyperthyroidism patients and 17 patients who later progressed to ophthalmopathy tested prospective prediction of ophthalmopathy. The approximately 100 discovery patients were randomly split 7:3 into training and test sets. Thyroid tissue and blood T-cell repertoires from about six Graves' hyperthyroidism patients were also compared in the study. Following sampling, methimazole starting at 30 mg daily was given to hyperthyroidism patients, and high-dose intravenous methylprednisolone was given to ophthalmopathy patients. TCR Vbeta CDR3 sequencing of 120 to 150 peripheral blood samples (under 45 ophthalmopathy, 75 to 85 hyperthyroidism and roughly 17 progressor patients) is reported in the paper. Here is what the overall study found, with its caveats: No statistical method was used to set the sample size in advance, and investigators knew the group allocation. Most expanded thyroid clonotypes (frequency above 0.001) were also detected in blood, a finding suggesting that blood repertoires may reflect thyroid immune responses. In validation, progression to ophthalmopathy was predicted by the model with 70.59% sensitivity and 72.22% specificity, a median of about 6 months before onset. Ophthalmopathy was separated from stable hyperthyroidism by a 13 V-J signature model, with around 90% sensitivity and roughly 81% specificity obtained in cross-validation and 80%/75% obtained in testing.

TCR beta CDR3 regions were amplified from RNA transcripts. A first-round RT-PCR of the TCR CDR3 used the HTBI primer set with the Qiagen OneStep RT-PCR kit. Libraries were constructed in a second round of multiplex PCR, after which size selection and purification were carried out. Sequencing of the libraries was done on an Illumina HiSeq2000 using paired-end 100 bp reads. In the paper's pipeline: SOAPnuke was used to process the raw data, throwing out any read that contained adapters or uncalled bases, had a mean Phred below 15, or lacked an exact constant-primer or identifier match. High-quality paired reads were merged using COPE v1.2.5, and each unique nucleotide sequence was defined as a clonotype. MiTCR v1.1 was used to align the clonotypes against IMGT TRBV, TRBD and TRBJ reference segments. Only V-J combinations with frequency above 0.0001, covering 99% to 99.2% of repertoires, were analysed. A TCS score was defined as the ratio of F50 (clonal expansion) to E x V (chaos), with BLOSUM62-based TCRdist applied between CDR3 peptides within each V-J. Welch's t-statistics and random forest reduced 500 to 550 V-J features to roughly 13, which were used in a naive Bayes classifier (R e1071). TCRdb took the public reads, trimmed them with fastp at Q25, ran MiXCR for clone calling and kept in-frame beta chains. Rows are combined by CDR3 protein, so each entry shows the most common genes and DNA. Here the V and J calls rest on TCRdb's processing, not on the authors' analysis. This sample gives roughly 350,000 distinct CDR3 sequences in total; about 14% of them show up just once. The ten largest clones represent about 20% of the sample.

In the ophthalmopathy patients, disease was moderately to severely active, with a Clinical Activity Score of 3 or more, a NOSPECS grade of 4 or more, and a duration of less than 3 months. The study excluded patients with uncontrolled infections, other autoimmune diseases, pregnancy or lactation. Diagnoses were established on the basis of clinical symptoms, serum thyroxine and TRAb, thyroid ultrasound, and orbital computed tomography. PBMCs were isolated from 7.5 to 10 ml of fresh peripheral blood by Ficoll-Paque density gradient centrifugation. Trizol reagent was used to extract total RNA, and RNA quality was then checked on an Agilent 2100 Bioanalyzer. This clonotype was seen repeatedly, ten times or more. Its antigen remains undetermined. Nothing much larger sits one base from this clone, and base qualities are not available. What was sequenced was blood. The receptor's source is a woman aged 30 to 39 with Graves' ophthalmopathy.

The CDR3 reads as follows: CASSPSTATMNTEAFF. The DNA reads as follows: TGTGCCAGCTCACCGTCAACGGCCACAATGAACACTGAAGCTTTCTTT. The chain is assembled from TRBV18 and TRBJ1-1, with the D gene call left open. The CDR3 holds 16 amino acids from the cysteine to the phenylalanine. CDR3 DNA is the only sequence kept; it has 48 bases, read in frame from the first base. Cut back by 3 bases and 0 bases, the V and J ends lie 14 bases apart. Looking up the germline V gene yields CDR1 KGHSH and CDR2 LQKENI.